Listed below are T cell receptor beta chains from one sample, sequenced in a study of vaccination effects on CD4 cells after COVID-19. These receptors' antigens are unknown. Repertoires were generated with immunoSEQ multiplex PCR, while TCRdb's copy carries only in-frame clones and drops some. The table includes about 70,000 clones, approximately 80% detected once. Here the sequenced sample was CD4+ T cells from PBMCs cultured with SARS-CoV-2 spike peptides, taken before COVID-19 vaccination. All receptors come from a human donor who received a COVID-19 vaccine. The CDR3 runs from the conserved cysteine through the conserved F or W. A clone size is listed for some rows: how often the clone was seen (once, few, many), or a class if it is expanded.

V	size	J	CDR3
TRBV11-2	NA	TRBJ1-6	CASSLGAVTGNSPLHF
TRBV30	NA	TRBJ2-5	CAWSVLGVRETQYF
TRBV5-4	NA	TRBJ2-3	CASSPERVRRDTQYF
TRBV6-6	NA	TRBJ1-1	CASSRSTGTTEAFF
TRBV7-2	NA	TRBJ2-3	CASSTATSRGGTDTQYF
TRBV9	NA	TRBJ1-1	CASSVGTTGRNTEAFF
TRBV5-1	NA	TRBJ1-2	CASSWGSPRQGDYGYTF
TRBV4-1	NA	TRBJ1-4	CASSQKRPYEAGPEKLFF
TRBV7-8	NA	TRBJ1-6	CASSSKGGFTYNSPLHF
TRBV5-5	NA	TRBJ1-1	CASSFVTGGRVLAFF
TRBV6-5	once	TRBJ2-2	CASRGRDRGTGELFF
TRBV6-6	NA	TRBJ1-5	CASSNTLEQPQHF
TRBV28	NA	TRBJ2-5	CASSFGGGSFQETQYF
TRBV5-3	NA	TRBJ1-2	CARSLMRDRGSYGYTF
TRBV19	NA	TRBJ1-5	CASSITNSPWQPQHF
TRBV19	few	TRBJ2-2	CASSISAGRDTGELFF
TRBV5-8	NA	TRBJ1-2	CASSLGSGRSNYGYTF
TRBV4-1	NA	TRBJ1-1	CASSQGQGPNTEAFF
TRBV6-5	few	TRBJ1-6	CASSQNSPLHF
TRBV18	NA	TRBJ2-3	CASSRPGTGWDTDTQYF
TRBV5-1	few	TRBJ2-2	CASSTGTANTGELFF
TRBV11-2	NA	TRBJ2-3	CASSSGTSTDTQYF
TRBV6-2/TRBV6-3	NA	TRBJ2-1	CASSYGSLGNEQFF
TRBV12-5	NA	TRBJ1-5	CASGLVSPDGSNQPQHF
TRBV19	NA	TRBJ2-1	CASTAGTGRYNEQFF
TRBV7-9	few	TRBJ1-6	CASSRTGEGSPLHF
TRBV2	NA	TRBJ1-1	CASSDPDREAFF
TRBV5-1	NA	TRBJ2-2	CASSLAGIGELFF
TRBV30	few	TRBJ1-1	CAWRRTGKAFF
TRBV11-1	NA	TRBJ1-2	CASSLRQGNYGYTF
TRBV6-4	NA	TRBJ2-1	CASSSSRGNEQFF
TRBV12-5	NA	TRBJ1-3	CASGLVLRASGNTIYF
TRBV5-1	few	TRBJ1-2	CASSLGRGDSGYTF
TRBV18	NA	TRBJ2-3	CASSPLGQGITDTQYF
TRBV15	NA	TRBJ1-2	CATSRDTNYGYTF
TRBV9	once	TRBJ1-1	CASSLTGMNTEAFF
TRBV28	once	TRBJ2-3	CASSLASGGSTDTQYF
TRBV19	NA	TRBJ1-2	CASSTLIGVDYGYTF
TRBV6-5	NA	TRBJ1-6	CASSRRQGASPLHF
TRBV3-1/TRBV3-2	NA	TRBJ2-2	CASSHRTNTGELFF
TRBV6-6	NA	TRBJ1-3	CASRPRPDSGNTIYF
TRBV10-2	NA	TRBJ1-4	CASSVAQSDEKLFF
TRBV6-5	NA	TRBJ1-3	CASRREGGNTIYF
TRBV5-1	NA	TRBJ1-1	CASSQIPGQTNTEAFF
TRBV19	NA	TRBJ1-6	CASSIGGVSPLHF
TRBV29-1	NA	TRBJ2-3	CSARTGGTDTQYF
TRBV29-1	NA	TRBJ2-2	CSVDGGANTGELFF
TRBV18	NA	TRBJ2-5	CASSPYSGGQETQYF
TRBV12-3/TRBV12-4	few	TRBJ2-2	CASREPTGELFF
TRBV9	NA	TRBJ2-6	CASSVVPGASGANVLTF
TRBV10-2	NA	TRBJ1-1	CASGERSGSEAFF
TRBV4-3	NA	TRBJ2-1	CASSQDRNDRGAFTHEQFF
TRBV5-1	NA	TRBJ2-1	CASSLVGQVYNEQFF
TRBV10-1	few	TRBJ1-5	CASSEGGQGNQPQHF
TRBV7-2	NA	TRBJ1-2	CASSSYTRDRALYYGYTF
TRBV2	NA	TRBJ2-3	CASRGDTDTQYF
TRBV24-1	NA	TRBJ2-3	CATSDQRTGGTDTQYF
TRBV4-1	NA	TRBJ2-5	CASSRGGQETQYF
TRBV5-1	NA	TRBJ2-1	CASSFSGNNEQFF